This TCR beta chain was profiled in a study of T cell responses to AZD1222 COVID-19 vaccine. The sample holds one count of this clone. Antigen unknown. Whole-study findings and limits: Only after the peak T cell response were repertoires sampled. Donors in the cohort were predominantly white British and more often female, and clonal diversity was possibly underestimated. Vaccine-associated CD4 TCRs ranged over spike, dominating at 160-218 and 743-854. Unmutated variant regions are reportedly the target of nearly half of TCRs that are spike-specific.

The table came from immunoSEQ multiplex PCR; TCRdb's copy has only in-frame clones and leaves some out. In the table there are approximately 140,000 clones, roughly 89% of which are singletons. This CDR3 has 13 amino acids. CDR1 MNHEY and CDR2 SMNVEV come from the germline V gene (reference sequence). Trimming removed 6 bases from V and 4 bases from J, with 11 bases in between. The sample consisted of peripheral blood, taken on day 0 of AZD1222 vaccination. The chain is built from TRBV27 and TRBJ2-3; D might be TRBD1 (6 bases). This sequence was found in an adult in good health. The CDR3 loop reads CASRNTGSDTQYF. CDR3 DNA: TGTGCCAGCAGAAACACAGGGTCAGATACGCAGTATTTT.